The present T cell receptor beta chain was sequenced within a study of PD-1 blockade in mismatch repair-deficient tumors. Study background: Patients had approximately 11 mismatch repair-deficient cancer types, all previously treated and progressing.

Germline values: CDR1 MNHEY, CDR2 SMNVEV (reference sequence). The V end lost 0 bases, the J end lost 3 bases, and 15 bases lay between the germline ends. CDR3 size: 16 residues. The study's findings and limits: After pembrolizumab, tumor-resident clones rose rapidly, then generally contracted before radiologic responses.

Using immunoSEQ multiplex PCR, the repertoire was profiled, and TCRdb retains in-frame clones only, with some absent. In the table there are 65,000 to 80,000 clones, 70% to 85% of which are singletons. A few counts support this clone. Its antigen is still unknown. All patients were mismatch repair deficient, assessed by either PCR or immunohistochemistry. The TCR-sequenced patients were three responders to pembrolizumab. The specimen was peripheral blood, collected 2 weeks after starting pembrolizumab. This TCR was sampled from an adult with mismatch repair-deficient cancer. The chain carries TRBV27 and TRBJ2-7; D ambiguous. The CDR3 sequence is CASSLSSAGYYYEQYF. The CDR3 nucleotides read TGTGCCAGCAGTTTATCGTCGGCAGGATACTACTACGAGCAGTACTTC.